This record looks at one T cell receptor (beta chain) sequence and its context. The PCR had 60 Vbeta and 13 Jbeta primers. Using immunoSEQ multiplex PCR, the repertoire was profiled, and TCRdb retains in-frame clones only, with some absent. The profile covers some 130,000 clones, with about 80% appearing a single time and roughly 2% taken by the ten largest. Germline V gene data show CDR1 as WSHSY and CDR2 as SAAADI. Germline trimming cut 8 bases from V and 3 bases from J; bases unmatched to any gene: 11. The CDR3 totals 15 residues. The sample comes from a study of cytomegalovirus exposure and HLA in healthy donors.

Sequences were obtained from PBMCs. The chain combines TRBV10-2 with TRBJ2-3; 7 nucleotides match TRBD2. This TCR was recovered from a man between 18 and 29 years old in good health and CMV-seronegative. CDR3 nucleotides: TGCGCCAGCCGAGAGAGGACGGGAGGAACAGATACGCAGTATTTT. The encoded protein is CASRERTGGTDTQYF.